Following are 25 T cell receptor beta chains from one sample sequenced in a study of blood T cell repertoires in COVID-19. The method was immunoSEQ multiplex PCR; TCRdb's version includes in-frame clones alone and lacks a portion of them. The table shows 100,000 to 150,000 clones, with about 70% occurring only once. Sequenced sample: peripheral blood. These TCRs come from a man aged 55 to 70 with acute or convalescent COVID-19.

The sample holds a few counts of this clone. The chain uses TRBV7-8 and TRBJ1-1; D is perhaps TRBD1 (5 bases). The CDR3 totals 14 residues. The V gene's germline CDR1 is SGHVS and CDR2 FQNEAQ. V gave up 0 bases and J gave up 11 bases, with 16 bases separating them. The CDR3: CASSLATGGRTAFF. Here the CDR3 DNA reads TGTGCCAGCAGCTTAGCTACAGGAGGGAGAACGGCTTTCTTT.

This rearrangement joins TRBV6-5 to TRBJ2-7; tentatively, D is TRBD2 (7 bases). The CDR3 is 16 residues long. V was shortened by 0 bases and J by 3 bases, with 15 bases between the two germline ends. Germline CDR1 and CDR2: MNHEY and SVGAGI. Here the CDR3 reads CASSYSLGGGYYEQYF. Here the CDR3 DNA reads TGTGCCAGCAGTTACTCTCTTGGGGGGGGCTACTACGAGCAGTACTTC.

The CDR3 sequence: CASSIRLQGSGNQPQHF. In nucleotides, the CDR3 is TGTGCCAGTAGTATACGCCTCCAGGGATCTGGCAATCAGCCCCAGCATTTT. The chain uses TRBV19 and TRBJ1-5; D is possibly TRBD1 (5 bases). Germline-derived CDR1 and CDR2 are LNHDA and SQIVND (reference sequence). The CDR3 has 17 residues. The V gene lost 2 bases and the J gene lost 2 bases, with 16 bases spanning the gap.

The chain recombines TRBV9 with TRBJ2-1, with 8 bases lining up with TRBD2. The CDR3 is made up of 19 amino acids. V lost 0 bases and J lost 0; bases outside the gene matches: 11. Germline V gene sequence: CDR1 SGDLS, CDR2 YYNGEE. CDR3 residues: CASSVAPAGVPSSYNEQFF. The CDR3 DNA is TGTGCCAGCAGCGTAGCCCCAGCGGGGGTCCCCAGCTCCTACAATGAGCAGTTCTTC.

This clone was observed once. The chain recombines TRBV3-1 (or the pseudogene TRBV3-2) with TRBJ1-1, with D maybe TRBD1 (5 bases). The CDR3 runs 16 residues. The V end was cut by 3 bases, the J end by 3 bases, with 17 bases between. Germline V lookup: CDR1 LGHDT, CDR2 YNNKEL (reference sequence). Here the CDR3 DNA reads TGTGCCAGCAGCCAGTACTCAGGGCGGGGGGACACTGAAGCTTTCTTT. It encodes CASSQYSGRGDTEAFF.

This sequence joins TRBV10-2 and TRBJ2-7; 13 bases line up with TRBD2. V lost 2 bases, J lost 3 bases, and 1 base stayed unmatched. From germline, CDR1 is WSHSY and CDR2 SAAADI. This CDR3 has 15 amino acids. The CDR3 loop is CASSERTSGSYEQYF. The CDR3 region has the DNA TGCGCCAGCAGTGAGAGGACTAGCGGGAGCTACGAGCAGTACTTC.

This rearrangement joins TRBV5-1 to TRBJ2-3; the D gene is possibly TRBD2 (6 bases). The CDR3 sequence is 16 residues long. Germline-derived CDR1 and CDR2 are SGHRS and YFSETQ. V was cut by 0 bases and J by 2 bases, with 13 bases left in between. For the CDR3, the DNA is TGCGCCAGCAGCTTGGGTAATGGACTAACCACAGATACGCAGTATTTT. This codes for CASSLGNGLTTDTQYF.

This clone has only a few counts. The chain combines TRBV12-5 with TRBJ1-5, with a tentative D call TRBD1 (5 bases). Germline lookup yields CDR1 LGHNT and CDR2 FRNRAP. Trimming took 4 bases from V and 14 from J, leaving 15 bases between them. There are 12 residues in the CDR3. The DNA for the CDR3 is TGTGCTAGTGGTTCGACAGATGGACCCGAGCATTTT. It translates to CASGSTDGPEHF.

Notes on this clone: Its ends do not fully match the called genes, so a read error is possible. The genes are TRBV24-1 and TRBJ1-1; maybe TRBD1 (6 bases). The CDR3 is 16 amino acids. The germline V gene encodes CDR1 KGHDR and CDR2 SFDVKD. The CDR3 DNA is TGTGCCACCAGTGACCCTAATCCACAGGGTTCGGTTGAAACTTTCTTT. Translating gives CATSDPNPQGSVETFF.

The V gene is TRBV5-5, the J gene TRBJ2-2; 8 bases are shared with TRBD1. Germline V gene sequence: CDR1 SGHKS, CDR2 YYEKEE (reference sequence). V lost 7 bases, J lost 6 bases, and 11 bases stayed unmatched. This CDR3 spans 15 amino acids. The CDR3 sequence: CASGLRDRRPGELFF. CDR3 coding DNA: TGTGCCAGCGGACTGCGGGACAGGCGGCCCGGGGAGCTGTTTTTT.

CDR3: CSGQSMNTEAFF. In nucleotides, the CDR3 is TGCAGCGGACAGTCCATGAACACTGAAGCTTTCTTT. The chain has TRBV29-1 and TRBJ1-1, with a weak D call TRBD1 (5 bases). In germline, CDR1 is SQVTM, CDR2 ANQGSEA. With 7 bases removed from V and 0 bases from J, the gap between germline ends came to 9 bases. CDR3 length: 12 amino acids.

The CDR3 DNA reads as TGTGCCAGCAGCTCGGACAGAGAAGAGACCCAGTACTTC. This gives the protein CASSSDREETQYF. The chain is built from TRBV5-6 and TRBJ2-5; TRBD1 might be the D (6 bases). The CDR3 covers 13 residues. CDR1 is SGHDT, CDR2 YYEEEE, per germline. Trimming pared 3 bases from V and 3 bases from J, leaving 9 bases between.

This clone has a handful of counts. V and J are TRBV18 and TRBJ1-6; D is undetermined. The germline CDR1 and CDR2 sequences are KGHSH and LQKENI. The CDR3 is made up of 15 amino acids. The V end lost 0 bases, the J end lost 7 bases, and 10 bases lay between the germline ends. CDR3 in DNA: TGTGCCAGCTCACCACCGTCACAGCTGAATTCACCCCTCCACTTT. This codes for CASSPPSQLNSPLHF. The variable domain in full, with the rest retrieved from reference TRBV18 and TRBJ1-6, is NAGVMQNPRHLVRRRGQEARLRCSPMKGHSHVYWYRQLPEEGLKFMVYLQKENIIDESGMPKERFSAEFPKEGPSILRIQQVVRGDSAAYFCASSPPSQLNSPLHFGNGTRLTVT.

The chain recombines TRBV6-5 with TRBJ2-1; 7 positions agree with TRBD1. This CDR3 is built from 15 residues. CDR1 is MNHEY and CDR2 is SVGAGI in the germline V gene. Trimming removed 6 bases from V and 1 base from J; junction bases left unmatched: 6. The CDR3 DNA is TGTGCCAGCAGATCGACAGGGATGTCCTACAATGAGCAGTTCTTC. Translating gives CASRSTGMSYNEQFF.

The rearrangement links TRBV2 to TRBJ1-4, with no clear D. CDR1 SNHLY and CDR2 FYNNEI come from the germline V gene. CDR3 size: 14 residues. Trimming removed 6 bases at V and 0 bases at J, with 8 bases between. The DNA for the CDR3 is TGTGCCAGCAGGACTCAAGCAACTAATGAAAAACTGTTTTTT. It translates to CASRTQATNEKLFF.

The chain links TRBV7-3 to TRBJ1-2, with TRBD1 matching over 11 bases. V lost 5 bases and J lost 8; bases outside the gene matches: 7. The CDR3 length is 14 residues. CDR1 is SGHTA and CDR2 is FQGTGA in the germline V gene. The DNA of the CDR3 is TGTGCCAGCAGCCCGGACAGGGGGCGACAGGGCTACACCTTC. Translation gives CASSPDRGRQGYTF.

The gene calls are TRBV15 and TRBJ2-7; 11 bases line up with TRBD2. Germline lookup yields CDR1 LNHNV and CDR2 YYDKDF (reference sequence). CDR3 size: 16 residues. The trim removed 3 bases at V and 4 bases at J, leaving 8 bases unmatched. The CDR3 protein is CATSSQQASGRYEQYF. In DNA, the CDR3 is TGTGCCACCAGCAGCCAACAAGCTAGCGGGAGGTACGAGCAGTACTTC.

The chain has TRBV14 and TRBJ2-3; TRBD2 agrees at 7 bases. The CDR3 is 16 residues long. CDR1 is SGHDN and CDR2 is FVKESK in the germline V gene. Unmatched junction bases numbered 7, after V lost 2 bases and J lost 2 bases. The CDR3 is CASSQSLLAVTDTQYF. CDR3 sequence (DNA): TGTGCCAGCAGCCAAAGTTTGCTAGCGGTCACAGATACGCAGTATTTT.

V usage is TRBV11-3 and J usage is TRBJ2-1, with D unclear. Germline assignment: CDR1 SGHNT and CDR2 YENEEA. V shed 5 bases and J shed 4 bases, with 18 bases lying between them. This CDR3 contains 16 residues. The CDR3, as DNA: TGTGCCAGCAGCCCCCCGGTAAACTCCCGATACAATGAGCAGTTCTTC. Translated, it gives CASSPPVNSRYNEQFF. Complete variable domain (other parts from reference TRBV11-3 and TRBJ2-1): EAGVVQSPRYKIIEKKQPVAFWCNPISGHNTLYWYLQNLGQGPELLIRYENEEAVDDSQLPKDRFSAERLKGVDSTLKIQPAELGDSAVYLCASSPPVNSRYNEQFFGPGTRLTVL.

CDR3 residues: CASSLVVLAGQETQYF. The CDR3 DNA sequence: TGTGCCAGCAGCTTAGTAGTACTAGCGGGGCAAGAGACCCAGTACTTC. The V and J genes are TRBV7-8 and TRBJ2-5; 10 nucleotides line up with TRBD2. The trim removed 1 base at V and 2 bases at J, leaving 4 bases unmatched. The CDR3 length is 16 residues. Per germline, CDR1 SGHVS and CDR2 FQNEAQ.

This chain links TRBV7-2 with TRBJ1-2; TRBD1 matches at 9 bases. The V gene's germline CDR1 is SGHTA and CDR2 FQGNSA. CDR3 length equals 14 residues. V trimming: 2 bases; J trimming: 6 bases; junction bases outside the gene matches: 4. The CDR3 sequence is CASSLTRTGDGYTF. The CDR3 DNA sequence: TGTGCCAGCAGCTTAACCCGGACAGGGGATGGCTACACCTTC. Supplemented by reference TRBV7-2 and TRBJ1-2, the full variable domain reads GAGVSQSPSNKVTEKGKDVELRCDPISGHTALYWYRQSLGQGLEFLIYFQGNSAPDKSGLPSDRFSAERTGGSVSTLTIQRTQQEDSAVYLCASSLTRTGDGYTFGSGTRLTVV.

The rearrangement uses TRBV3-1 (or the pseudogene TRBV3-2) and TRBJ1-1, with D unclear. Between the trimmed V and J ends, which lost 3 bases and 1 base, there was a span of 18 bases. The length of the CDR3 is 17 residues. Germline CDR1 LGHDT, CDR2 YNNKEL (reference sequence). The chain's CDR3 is CASSHPRSDRWNTEAFF. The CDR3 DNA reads TGTGCCAGCAGCCATCCCAGGTCCGATAGATGGAACACTGAAGCTTTCTTT.

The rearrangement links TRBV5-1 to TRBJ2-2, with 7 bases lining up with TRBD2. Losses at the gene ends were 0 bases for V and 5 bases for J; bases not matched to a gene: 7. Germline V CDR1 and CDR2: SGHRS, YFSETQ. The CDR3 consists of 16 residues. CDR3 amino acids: CASSLGLAVSTGELFF. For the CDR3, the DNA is TGCGCCAGCAGCTTGGGTCTAGCGGTCTCAACCGGGGAGCTGTTTTTT.

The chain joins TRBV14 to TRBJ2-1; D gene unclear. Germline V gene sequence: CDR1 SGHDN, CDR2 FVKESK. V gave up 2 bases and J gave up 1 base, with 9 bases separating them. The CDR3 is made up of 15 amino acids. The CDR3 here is CASSQIPRSYNEQFF. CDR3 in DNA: TGTGCCAGCAGCCAAATCCCCAGGTCCTACAATGAGCAGTTCTTC. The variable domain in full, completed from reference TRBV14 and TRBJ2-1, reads EAGVTQFPSHSVIEKGQTVTLRCDPISGHDNLYWYRRVMGKEIKFLLHFVKESKQDESGMPNNRFLAERTGGTYSTLKVQPAELEDSGVYFCASSQIPRSYNEQFFGPGTRLTVL.

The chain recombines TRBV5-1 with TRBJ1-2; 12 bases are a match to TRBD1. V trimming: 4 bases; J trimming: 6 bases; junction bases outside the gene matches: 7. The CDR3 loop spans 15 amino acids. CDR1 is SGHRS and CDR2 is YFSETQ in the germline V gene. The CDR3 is CASSIGTGGKNGYTF. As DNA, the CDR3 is TGCGCCAGCAGCATTGGGACAGGGGGCAAAAATGGCTACACCTTC.